This T cell receptor (beta chain) was identified in a study of T cells expressing NK-cell markers (dated by TCRdb to 2020 to 2022). Regarding the study in general: Three sorted T-cell subsets (CD3+CD56+NKG2C+, CD3+CD56+NKG2C- and CD3+CD56-NKG2C+) from fewer than 10 donors had their TCR beta-chain repertoires profiled. Among the eight sequenced donors, only one was HCMV-seronegative, while the other seven were HCMV-seropositive. The study sequenced eight donors, all healthy volunteers chosen at random: three men and five women. Illumina HiSeq 2000/2500, MiSeq or NextSeq was used to sequence libraries as 2 x 150 bp reads.

Points on this clonotype: Its antigen is unknown.

TCRdb shows the sequencer as Illumina HiSeq 2000. The TCR beta cDNA libraries were made using 5'RACE template switching, a step that added both a universal primer site and unique molecular identifiers. Synthesis of cDNA was primed from the TCR beta constant segment and was followed by two consecutive PCR amplification steps. In the source study's methods: MIGEC handled demultiplexing of the reads and grouping by UMI, while MiTCR was used to assemble and quantify clonotypes. To exclude erroneous sequences, only TCR cDNA sequences supported by at least two reads were retained. Downstream repertoire analysis used the tcR package, and clonotypes were matched across fractions by CDR3 nucleotide sequence plus V segment. VDJmatch was used to annotate antigen specificity against VDJdb, with one amino acid substitution in CDR3 permitted. The reads underwent TCRdb reprocessing, giving one record for each CDR3 protein sequence and no DNA. TCRdb's processing, not the authors' own work, is the source of the V and J calls. In this sample's table one finds about 30,000 distinct CDR3 sequences. The ten largest clonotypes hold 60% of the sample.

The germline V gene yields KGHDR for CDR1 and SFDVKD for CDR2. The CDR3 spans 14 residues, from the cysteine through the phenylalanine. DNA for this receptor is not on file. A commercial ELISA kit detecting HCMV-specific IgG in serum was used to determine HCMV serostatus. Peripheral blood mononuclear cells were isolated from blood by Ficoll density gradient centrifugation. Study-wide conclusions, independent of this receptor: In roughly six donors, the dominant CD3+CD56+NKG2C+ clonotypes were among the top 10 CD8+ clonotypes and accounted for about 1.0-8% of CD8+ T cells. Those dominant clonotypes were again the most abundant among CD3+CD56-NKG2C+ cells in a few donors, at about 28.3-60.1%. Whether the expanded NKG2C-expressing T cell clones were specific for HCMV antigens was left unclear.

The sequence was collected from a woman between 18 and 70 years old in good health. The chain is made from TRBV24-1 and TRBJ1-4; the D call from TCRdb, TRBD1, cannot be confirmed without DNA. Input material: blood T cells: a sorted CD56 or NKG2C T cell subset, CD4+ or CD8+ T cells, or bulk PBMC T cells (not recorded which). The CDR3: CATSHRGASEKLFF.